The 22 T cell receptor beta chains in this list originate from one sample, sequenced in a study of early T cells in non-severe SARS-CoV-2 infection. TCRdb redid the calling of the 5' RACE reads with MiXCR, one entry per CDR3 protein. The sample lists approximately 120,000 distinct CDR3 sequences, 15% occurring once. Sequenced material: whole blood. The receptors come from an adult who was a healthcare worker with PCR-confirmed SARS-CoV-2 infection or an uninfected control (not recorded which).

This clonotype was counted a few times. CDR3 amino acids: CASSIGTAFYEQYF. CDR3 nucleotide sequence: TGTGCCAGCAGTATCGGGACGGCTTTCTACGAGCAGTACTTC. This chain connects TRBV12-3 or TRBV12-4 to TRBJ2-7; D may correspond to TRBD1 or TRBD2 (5 bases each). The V end was cut by 5 bases, the J end by 3 bases, with 14 bases between. This CDR3 contains 14 residues.

Many counts were recorded for this clonotype. The rearrangement links TRBV10-3 to TRBJ1-1; maybe TRBD1 (5 bases). V lost 11 bases, J lost 1 base, and 11 bases lay in between. Germline CDR1 and CDR2: ENHRY and SYGVKD. The length of the CDR3 is 12 residues. CDR3: CAVKGSNTEAFF. The CDR3 DNA is TGTGCCGTCAAGGGGTCGAACACTGAAGCTTTCTTT.

This clonotype was counted at least ten times. J is TRBJ1-4 and V is TRBV30; D gene ambiguous. Germline V gives CDR1 GTSNPN, CDR2 SVGIG (reference sequence). CDR3 length: 13 amino acids. Deletions cut 1 base from V and 7 bases from J, with 10 bases between. The CDR3 region is CAWSAGWIEKLFF. The CDR3 nucleotides read TGTGCCTGGAGTGCTGGGTGGATTGAAAAACTGTTTTTT.

The chain employs TRBV11-2 and TRBJ2-5; 12 bases line up with TRBD2. The CDR3 sequence is 14 residues long. Germline CDR1 is SGHAT and CDR2 is FQNNGV. Trimming at V came to 6 bases and at J to 5 bases, leaving 4 bases not matched to a gene. This CDR3 reads CASSQTSGGETQYF. CDR3 nucleotides: TGTGCCAGCAGTCAGACTAGCGGGGGCGAGACCCAGTACTTC.

This clonotype was seen a single time. This may stem from a read error, because a much larger clone lies one nucleotide away. CDR3 coding DNA: TGTGCCAGCAGCAAGGTCGGGACGGCGTATCAAGAGACCCAGTACTTC. This translates into CASSKVGTAYQETQYF. The gene calls are TRBV21-1 and TRBJ2-5; no check of the table's D call, TRBD1, against the DNA was made. TRBV21-1 has pseudogene status. The CDR3 covers 16 residues.

CDR3: CASSSRYNSYGYTF. The CDR3 DNA reads TGTGCCAGCAGTTCAAGATACAACAGCTATGGCTACACCTTC. The V call is TRBV5-4, the J call TRBJ1-2; D unclear. The ends were cut back, 5 bases at V and 4 bases at J, with 15 bases in the middle. The CDR3 has 14 residues. CDR1 and CDR2 (germline): SGHNT, YYREEE (reference sequence).

This clonotype was seen more than once but under ten times. V is TRBV7-6 and J is TRBJ2-7; 8 bases are a match to TRBD1. CDR3 size: 18 residues. Trimming cost V 2 bases and J 0 bases; bases outside gene matches: 12. CDR1 is SGHVS, CDR2 FNYEAQ, per germline. DNA for the CDR3: TGTGCCAGCAGCTTACCCCCCGGGACAGGAACAAACTCCTACGAGCAGTACTTC. As protein: CASSLPPGTGTNSYEQYF.

In this sample, this clonotype turned up a few times. This rearrangement joins TRBV6-2 or TRBV6-3 to TRBJ2-1; 12 positions match TRBD2. The CDR3 is made up of 14 amino acids. Germline CDR1 is MNHEY and CDR2 is SVGEGT. The V and J ends lost 6 bases and 15 bases, in that order; junction bases with no gene match: 12. CDR3 nucleotide sequence: TGTGCCAGCAGACCCCCGGGACTAGCGGGTGAGGGGTTCTTC. Amino acids: CASRPPGLAGEGFF.

The rearrangement uses TRBV6-6 and TRBJ1-4, with 9 nucleotides matching TRBD1. Losses at the gene ends were 4 bases for V and 4 bases for J; bases not matched to a gene: 7. Germline V gene sequence: CDR1 MNHNY, CDR2 SVGAGI (reference sequence). The CDR3 length is 16 residues. CDR3 bases: TGTGCCAGCAGTTCTGTCCCGGGACAGGGTAATGAAAAACTGTTTTTT. This translates into CASSSVPGQGNEKLFF.

Only a few counts were recorded for this clonotype. The chain has TRBV19 and TRBJ2-5; no firm D call. The CDR3 runs to 13 residues. The germline V gene has CDR1 LNHDA and CDR2 SQIVND (reference sequence). The ends were cut back, 3 bases at V and 1 base at J, with 6 bases in the middle. The CDR3 coding sequence is TGTGCCAGTAGTATTTCTCTCCAAGAGACCCAGTACTTC. Translated: CASSISLQETQYF.

The chain is built from TRBV11-2 and TRBJ1-2; a possible D gene is TRBD1 (6 bases). CDR1 and CDR2 (germline): SGHAT, FQNNGV. The CDR3 consists of 13 residues. The V end was cut by 5 bases, the J end by 8 bases, with 15 bases between. The CDR3 DNA sequence: TGTGCCAGCAGCCCGGACAGAAGAAGAGGCTACACCTTC. This gives the protein CASSPDRRRGYTF.

This clonotype was picked up a small number of times. This chain uses TRBV7-6 with TRBJ2-5, with D perhaps given as TRBD1 or TRBD2 (5 bases each). The germline gives CDR1 SGHVS, CDR2 FNYEAQ. V gave up 5 bases and J gave up 5 bases, with 9 bases separating them. The CDR3 is made up of 12 amino acids. CDR3 residues: CASSRQRETQYF. The CDR3 DNA sequence: TGTGCCAGCAGCCGACAGCGGGAGACCCAGTACTTC.

The table lists this clonotype with a few counts. V and J are TRBV20-1 and TRBJ2-3; D uncertain. V lost 3 bases, J lost 2 bases, and 9 bases lay in between. The germline gives CDR1 DFQATT, CDR2 SNEGSKA (reference sequence). There are 13 residues in the CDR3. The chain's CDR3 is CSASFPDTDTQYF. The CDR3 DNA reads as TGCAGTGCTAGTTTCCCGGACACAGATACGCAGTATTTT.

The gene calls are TRBV19 and TRBJ1-2, with 9 positions matching TRBD1. The CDR3 loop spans 15 amino acids. After removal of 7 bases from V and 2 bases from J, the junction contained 8 bases not matched to a gene. Germline V lookup: CDR1 LNHDA, CDR2 SQIVND (reference sequence). CDR3 sequence reads: CASTAHRGQNYGYTF. The CDR3 DNA sequence: TGTGCCAGTACCGCACACAGGGGGCAAAACTATGGCTACACCTTC. Full variable domain (remainder filled in from reference TRBV19 and TRBJ1-2): DGGITQSPKYLFRKEGQNVTLSCEQNLNHDAMYWYRQDPGQGLRLIYYSQIVNDFQKGDIAEGYSVSREKKESFPLTVTSAQKNPTAFYLCASTAHRGQNYGYTFGSGTRLTVV.

This clonotype was seen a few times. The chain is built from TRBV9 and TRBJ1-2; D unclear. V lost 4 bases, J lost 4 bases, and 11 bases lay in between. This CDR3 contains 13 residues. Germline CDR1 SGDLS, CDR2 YYNGEE. CDR3 DNA: TGTGCCAGCAGCCCACCCGGGTCCTATGGCTACACCTTC. It specifies CASSPPGSYGYTF.

The chain is built from TRBV7-2 and TRBJ2-5; D might be TRBD2 (5 bases). V was trimmed by 4 bases and J by 2 bases, leaving 11 bases between them. Germline V gives CDR1 SGHTA, CDR2 FQGNSA. The length of the CDR3 is 14 residues. The chain's CDR3 is CASSSFGGQETQYF. CDR3 sequence (DNA): TGTGCCAGCAGCTCTTTTGGCGGGCAAGAGACCCAGTACTTC.

J is TRBJ1-4 and V is TRBV25-1, with a tentative D call TRBD1 (6 bases). CDR1 MGHDK and CDR2 SYGVNS come from the germline V gene. Trimming pared 8 bases from V and 0 bases from J, leaving 13 bases between. This CDR3 is built from 15 residues. Written as DNA, the CDR3 is TGTGCCAGCCGGACTTCAGGGGCAACTAATGAAAAACTGTTTTTT. Translating it yields CASRTSGATNEKLFF.

With regard to this clonotype: One junction end does not reproduce the germline sequence, and a read error may be involved. The chain couples TRBV12-3 or TRBV12-4 to TRBJ1-2; TRBD1 matches at 7 bases. The CDR3 is 18 residues long. Here the CDR3 DNA reads TGTGCCAGCAGTTACACCCCATCTATAAGACAGGGCAGCTATAGCTACACCTTC. Protein sequence: CASSYTPSIRQGSYSYTF.

The chain recombines TRBV19 with TRBJ1-1; unclear D gene. Germline V gene sequence: CDR1 LNHDA, CDR2 SQIVND (reference sequence). This CDR3 comprises 12 residues. Trimming pared 1 base from V and 6 bases from J, leaving 6 bases between. The CDR3: CASSIGGAEAFF. DNA of the CDR3: TGTGCCAGTAGTATAGGAGGCGCTGAAGCTTTCTTT.

Here the CDR3 reads CSVELRRGRIDTQYF. The CDR3 region has the DNA TGCAGCGTTGAGCTGAGAAGGGGGCGTATAGATACGCAGTATTTT. The genes are TRBV29-1 and TRBJ2-3; 7 bases are a match to TRBD1. Germline-derived CDR1 and CDR2 are SQVTM and ANQGSEA. V lost 3 bases, J lost 5 bases, and 11 bases stayed unmatched. The CDR3 extends over 15 amino acids.

This clonotype appeared many times. In DNA form, the CDR3 reads TGTGCCAGCAGCCGGACACCCAAAAACATTCAGTACTTC. Its protein product is CASSRTPKNIQYF. The chain carries TRBV3-1 and TRBJ2-4; a possible D gene is TRBD1 (5 bases). The V and J ends lost 4 bases and 2 bases respectively, with 6 bases between them. The V gene's germline CDR1 is LGHDT and CDR2 YNNKEL (reference sequence). The CDR3 totals 13 residues.

This chain links TRBV5-1 with TRBJ2-3, with D perhaps TRBD2 (6 bases). The V and J ends lost 0 bases and 1 base respectively, with 12 bases between them. The CDR3 has 16 residues. Germline V lookup: CDR1 SGHRS, CDR2 YFSETQ. CDR3 sequence (DNA): TGCGCCAGCAGCTTGGGACTAGTGGTGGGCACAGATACGCAGTATTTT. The encoded protein is CASSLGLVVGTDTQYF.